Below are 14 T cell receptor beta chains sequenced from a single sample in a study of T cells of healthy individuals. TCRdb reprocessed the 5' RACE reads via MiXCR and lists one record per CDR3 protein. The sample comprises around 80,000 distinct CDR3 sequences, roughly 5% of which are singletons, and 7.5% rests with the top ten. The source is a female donor in good health.

The V gene is TRBV9, the J gene TRBJ2-1; TRBD1 or TRBD2 may be the D gene (6 bases each). The CDR3 length is 14 residues. Trimming stripped 3 bases from V and 6 bases from J, with 13 bases between. Germline CDR1 and CDR2: SGDLS and YYNGEE. This chain's CDR3 is CASSEGDLRNEQFF. For the CDR3, the DNA is TGTGCCAGCAGCGAGGGGGACTTGCGCAATGAGCAGTTCTTC.

The chain links TRBV5-5 to TRBJ1-1; D is perhaps TRBD1 (5 bases). Between the trimmed V and J ends, which lost 5 bases and 5 bases, there was a span of 19 bases. There are 15 residues in the CDR3. The germline V gene encodes CDR1 SGHKS and CDR2 YYEKEE (reference sequence). The CDR3, as DNA: TGTGCCAGCAGGTCCGTGGGCGGAGAGGGGACTGAAGCTTTCTTT. This sequence encodes CASRSVGGEGTEAFF.

This clonotype came up a few times. The J gene is TRBJ2-7, the V gene TRBV20-1, with D possibly being TRBD1 (6 bases). The germline V gene has CDR1 DFQATT and CDR2 SNEGSKA (reference sequence). This CDR3 is built from 12 residues. V dropped 6 bases and J dropped 0 bases, with 9 bases sitting between them. This CDR3 reads CSATDSSYEQYF. Written as DNA, the CDR3 is TGCAGTGCAACGGACAGCTCCTACGAGCAGTACTTC.

This clonotype was seen at least ten times. The V and J genes are TRBV6-5 and TRBJ2-1; weak D call: TRBD2 (6 bases). V shed 7 bases and J shed 11 bases, with 18 bases lying between them. The CDR3 has 13 residues. CDR1 is MNHEY, CDR2 SVGAGI, per germline. This chain's CDR3 is CASKPGSLFQQFF. As DNA, the CDR3 is TGTGCCAGCAAGCCCGGGAGCTTGTTCCAGCAGTTCTTC.

V usage is TRBV6-6 and J usage is TRBJ1-2, with 9 bases lining up with TRBD1. The CDR3 runs to 13 residues. Germline CDR1 is MNHNY and CDR2 is SVGAGI (reference sequence). After removal of 7 bases from V and 6 bases from J, the junction contained 6 bases not matched to a gene. The CDR3 loop is CASTPGTGHGYTF. In DNA form, the CDR3 reads TGTGCCAGCACCCCCGGGACAGGGCATGGCTACACCTTC.

The V call is TRBV7-2, the J call TRBJ1-6, with D possibly TRBD1 on 6 matching bases. CDR3 length equals 16 residues. Germline V gene sequence: CDR1 SGHTA, CDR2 FQGNSA. Trimming cost V 5 bases and J 9 bases, with 20 bases left between them. The CDR3 loop is CASSTTPDRRSSPLHF. The CDR3 region has the DNA TGTGCCAGCAGCACCACCCCAGACAGGCGGAGTTCACCCCTCCACTTT.

This clonotype has ten or more counts. The chain links TRBV3-1 to TRBJ2-3; D may be TRBD1 (5 bases). Germline V gene sequence: CDR1 LGHDT, CDR2 YNNKEL (reference sequence). This CDR3 is 16 amino acids long. V was cut by 1 base and J by 1 base, with 12 bases left in between. CDR3 nucleotide sequence: TGTGCCAGCAGCCAAGCCTTGGGGCGCGGCACAGATACGCAGTATTTT. It codes for CASSQALGRGTDTQYF.

The V call is TRBV4-2, the J call TRBJ1-5; D is perhaps TRBD1 (5 bases). Trimming cost V 4 bases and J 5 bases, with 15 bases left between them. Germline V gene lookup returns CDR1 LGHNA and CDR2 YNFKEQ. The CDR3 runs 15 residues. The DNA of the CDR3 is TGTGCCAGCAGCCCAGATGGGGGTCTAGATCAGCCCCAGCATTTT. Protein: CASSPDGGLDQPQHF.

This clonotype came up a few times. The chain uses TRBV7-3 and TRBJ1-3, with D possibly being TRBD1 (5 bases). With 5 bases removed from V and 4 bases from J, the gap between germline ends came to 12 bases. Germline V gene lookup returns CDR1 SGHTA and CDR2 FQGTGA. The CDR3 covers 14 residues. Here the CDR3 DNA reads TGTGCCAGCAGCCGCGGGGGAACCGGAAACACCATATATTTT. It translates to CASSRGGTGNTIYF. Together with reference TRBV7-3 and TRBJ1-3, the CDR3 gives the full variable domain: GAGVSQTPSNKVTEKGKYVELRCDPISGHTALYWYRQSLGQGPEFLIYFQGTGAADDSGLPNDRFFAVRPEGSVSTLKIQRTERGDSAVYLCASSRGGTGNTIYFGEGSWLTVV.

This sequence joins TRBV28 and TRBJ1-4; possible D gene TRBD1, 5 bases. This CDR3 region has 15 residues. V shed 3 bases and J shed 0 bases, with 8 bases lying between them. The germline V gene encodes CDR1 MDHEN and CDR2 SYDVKM. The CDR3 loop is CASSFLGATNEKLFF. The CDR3 coding sequence is TGTGCCAGCAGTTTTTTGGGGGCAACTAATGAAAAACTGTTTTTT.

This clonotype was seen at least ten times. The CDR3 nucleotides are TGCAGCGGCCGGACAGGGGGTCGGACAGATACGCAGTATTTT. It is translated as CSGRTGGRTDTQYF. The chain has TRBV29-1 and TRBJ2-3, with TRBD1 matching over 10 bases. This CDR3 contains 14 residues. Germline trimming cut 7 bases from V and 3 bases from J; bases unmatched to any gene: 7. Germline V lookup: CDR1 SQVTM, CDR2 ANQGSEA.

At least ten counts were recorded for this clonotype. The chain links TRBV29-1 to TRBJ1-1, with D tentatively TRBD1 (5 bases). CDR3 length equals 11 residues. Trimming took off 7 bases at V and 10 bases at J, with 16 bases between the two ends. Germline V gene sequence: CDR1 SQVTM, CDR2 ANQGSEA. Written as DNA, the CDR3 is TGCAGCGCAAGGTCGGACGGGGCAGCTTTCTTT. Residues: CSARSDGAAFF.

Ten or more counts support this clonotype. This sequence joins TRBV7-9 and TRBJ2-1; 8 nucleotides agree with TRBD2. The CDR3 consists of 16 residues. V lost 1 base and J lost 6; bases outside the gene matches: 8. Germline CDR1 and CDR2: SEHNR and FQNEAQ (reference sequence). The DNA for the CDR3 is TGTGCCAGCAGCTTAGAAGGTGCGGCGGGAGGCAATGAGCAGTTCTTC. This codes for CASSLEGAAGGNEQFF.

This clonotype has ten or more counts. This CDR3 is CASSRTPDSYNEQFF. The CDR3 DNA follows: TGTGCCAGCAGTCGGACCCCGGACTCCTACAATGAGCAGTTCTTC. The chain is built from TRBV27 and TRBJ2-1; no firm D call. CDR1 is MNHEY and CDR2 is SMNVEV in the germline V gene (reference sequence). V was cut by 5 bases and J by 0 bases, with 11 bases left in between. This CDR3 is built from 15 residues.